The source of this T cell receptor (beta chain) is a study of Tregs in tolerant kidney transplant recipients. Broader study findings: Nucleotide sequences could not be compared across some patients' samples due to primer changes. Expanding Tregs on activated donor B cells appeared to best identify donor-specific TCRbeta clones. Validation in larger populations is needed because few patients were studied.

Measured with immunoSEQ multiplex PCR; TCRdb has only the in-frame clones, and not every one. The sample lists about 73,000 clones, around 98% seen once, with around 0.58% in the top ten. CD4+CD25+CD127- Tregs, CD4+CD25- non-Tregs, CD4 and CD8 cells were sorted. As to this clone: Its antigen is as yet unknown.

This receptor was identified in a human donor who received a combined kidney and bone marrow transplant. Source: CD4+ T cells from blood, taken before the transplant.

The CDR3 DNA follows: TGTGCCAGCAGTTCAGGGCGTACTTCACCCCTCCACTTT. It encodes CASSSGRTSPLHF. The genes are TRBV6-5 and TRBJ1-6; tentatively, D is TRBD1 (5 bases). Germline V gene data show CDR1 as MNHEY and CDR2 as SVGAGI. V shed 4 bases and J shed 9 bases, with 10 bases lying between them. This CDR3 region has 13 residues.